This is a list of T cell receptor beta chains from one sample in a study of cytomegalovirus exposure and HLA in healthy donors. The repertoire was sequenced with immunoSEQ multiplex PCR; TCRdb's copy has only in-frame clones and lacks some. The table records around 160,000 clones, 70% to 85% of them present only once. The sample taken for sequencing was PBMCs. The receptors here all came from a male donor in good health and CMV-seronegative. CDR3s include the opening cysteine and the closing phenylalanine or tryptophan. The order of the fields is V gene, D gene, J gene, clone size, CDR3 DNA, CDR3 protein. D genes are given only for firm matches. Where a row states a size, it is once, few, many or the class of an expanded clone; other rows omit it.

TRBV7-2	-	TRBJ1-2	-	TGTGCCAGCAGCTTAGCAGGGACAAGCAGTGGCTACACCTTC	CASSLAGTSSGYTF
TRBV30	-	TRBJ1-2	-	TGTGCCTGGGGGTCGGGGGACTATGGCTACACCTTC	CAWGSGDYGYTF
TRBV11-1	-	TRBJ2-7	-	TGTGCCAGCAGCCTGGACAGAAGGTACGAGCAGTACTTC	CASSLDRRYEQYF
TRBV13	TRBD2	TRBJ2-5	once	TGTGCCAGCCGGACCCGGGGACTAATCCAAGAGACCCAGTACTTC	CASRTRGLIQETQYF
TRBV9	-	TRBJ2-1	-	TGTGCCAGCAGCCCGGGGGGCAGGGCAAATGAGCAGTTCTTC	CASSPGGRANEQFF
TRBV7-8	TRBD1	TRBJ1-5	-	TGTGCCAGCAGCGTTGACAGGGGGAATCAGCCCCAGCATTTT	CASSVDRGNQPQHF
TRBV11-2	-	TRBJ2-7	-	TGTGCCAGCAGCTTAGATTTGAGGGAGACCTACGAGCAGTACTTC	CASSLDLRETYEQYF
TRBV6-6	-	TRBJ2-7	-	TGTGCCAGCAGTTCTGTTTACGAGCAGTACTTC	CASSSVYEQYF
TRBV28	TRBD1	TRBJ1-5	once	TGTGCCAGCCGAGGCCTCTACAGGGGGGATTATCAGCCCCAGCATTTT	CASRGLYRGDYQPQHF
TRBV9	-	TRBJ2-6	-	TGTGCCAGCAGCGGGACATTCTCTGGGGCCAACGTCCTGACTTTC	CASSGTFSGANVLTF
TRBV4-3	TRBD1	TRBJ1-6	once	TGCGCCAGCAGCCAAGATCAGGGGGCCTTGTCACCCCTCCACTTT	CASSQDQGALSPLHF
TRBV21-1	-	TRBJ1-1	once	TGTGCCAGCACCATCGGAGGGGAGGATCTCACTGAAGCTTTCTTT	CASTIGGEDLTEAFF
TRBV28	TRBD1	TRBJ2-7	-	TGTGCCAGCAGTCGGACAGGGGGTCGCTACGAGCAGTACTTC	CASSRTGGRYEQYF
TRBV7-2	-	TRBJ1-5	-	TGTGCCAGCAGCTTGGACGGGGACAATCAGCCCCAGCATTTT	CASSLDGDNQPQHF
TRBV7-2	-	TRBJ2-7	-	TGTGCCAGCAGCTTCGGACTCACCTACGAGCAGTACTTC	CASSFGLTYEQYF
TRBV11-3	-	TRBJ2-5	-	TGTGCCAGCAGTTTTGGCGGGGAGACCCAGTACTTC	CASSFGGETQYF
TRBV30	TRBD1	TRBJ2-1	once	TGTGCCTGGAACAGGGGTGCCTACAATGAGCAGTTCTTC	CAWNRGAYNEQFF
TRBV6-1	TRBD2	TRBJ2-7	-	TGTGCCAGCAGTATGACTAGCGGGGTCTACGGCGAGCAGTACTTC	CASSMTSGVYGEQYF
TRBV5-6	TRBD1	TRBJ2-1	few	TGTGCCAGCAGCTTGGGCAGGGGGAATGAGCAGTTCTTC	CASSLGRGNEQFF
TRBV5-1	TRBD2	TRBJ2-7	-	TGCGCCAGCAGCCGGGAGGGCAGCGTGTACGAGCAGTACTTC	CASSREGSVYEQYF
TRBV15	-	TRBJ1-1	once	TGTGCCACCAGCAGAGAACAGGGATTAGTGAACACTGAAGCTTTCTTT	CATSREQGLVNTEAFF
TRBV7-2	-	TRBJ2-3	-	TGTGCCAGCAGCTTACAGGGTGGCACAGATACGCAGTATTTT	CASSLQGGTDTQYF
TRBV11-3	-	TRBJ2-2	-	TGTGCCAGCAGCTCCCCCGGCACCGGGGAGCTGTTTTTT	CASSSPGTGELFF
TRBV9	TRBD1	TRBJ2-2	-	TGTGCCAGCAGCGTCGACAGGGCAACCTCTTCGAACACCGGGGAGCTGTTTTTT	CASSVDRATSSNTGELFF
TRBV5-6	TRBD2	TRBJ2-7	-	TGTGCCAGCAGAAGGGAGGGGTCCTCCTACGAGCAGTACTTC	CASRREGSSYEQYF
TRBV6-5	-	TRBJ1-2	-	TGTGCCAGCACTGGCAGGTCGAGCTATGGCTACACCTTC	CASTGRSSYGYTF
TRBV30	TRBD2	TRBJ2-2	-	TGTGCCTGGAGTTATCCGTCCGGCGGGGGCGGGGAGCTGTTTTTT	CAWSYPSGGGGELFF
TRBV25-1	-	TRBJ2-2	-	TGTGCCAGCAGTGAATGGGATAGGGGTTTGGGCACCGGGGAGCTGTTTTTT	CASSEWDRGLGTGELFF
TRBV19	-	TRBJ1-5	-	TGTGCCAGTAGTATACAGGGGCCTCGCAATCAGCCCCAGCATTTT	CASSIQGPRNQPQHF
TRBV19	-	TRBJ2-5	-	TGTGCCAGTAGCTTCGGAGGGGCACAAGAGACCCAGTACTTC	CASSFGGAQETQYF
TRBV7-2	TRBD2	TRBJ2-3	-	TGTGCCAGCAGCTCCGCCGGGACTAGCGGAATGGATACGCAGTATTTT	CASSSAGTSGMDTQYF
TRBV5-1	TRBD2	TRBJ2-2	-	TGCGCCAGCAGCTTGGCCTCCGGGAGGATCACCGGGGAGCTGTTTTTT	CASSLASGRITGELFF
TRBV19	TRBD1	TRBJ1-1	-	TGTGCCAGTAGTGATTCAGACAGGGGGATCAAAGCTTTCTTT	CASSDSDRGIKAFF
TRBV7-2	-	TRBJ2-3	-	TGTGCCAGCTCAGGGGCTAGCGGACATAGCACAGATACGCAGTATTTT	CASSGASGHSTDTQYF
TRBV27	TRBD2	TRBJ2-7	few	TGTGCCAGCAGTGGGAACAGCGGGAGCGGCAGCTACGAGCAGTACTTC	CASSGNSGSGSYEQYF
TRBV2	TRBD2	TRBJ2-5	-	TGTGCCAGCAAGACGCAGCGGGAGAGGTTAGAGACCCAGTACTTC	CASKTQRERLETQYF
TRBV18	-	TRBJ2-1	once	TGTGCCAGCTCCGGACTGGCCGGGTCCAATGAGCAGTTCTTC	CASSGLAGSNEQFF
TRBV6-6	-	TRBJ2-7	-	TGTGCCAGCCATCCGACAGGTCGAACCAACGAGCAGTACTTC	CASHPTGRTNEQYF
TRBV5-1	-	TRBJ1-2	-	TGCGCCAGCAGCTTGGACACCCTTAACTATGGCTACACCTTC	CASSLDTLNYGYTF
TRBV7-2	TRBD1	TRBJ2-1	few	TGTGCCAGCAGCCCAAGGGACAGGGGGCACTACAATGAGCAGTTCTTC	CASSPRDRGHYNEQFF
TRBV5-1	TRBD2	TRBJ2-1	-	TGCGCCAGCAGCCGTAGCGGGAGTGGCTCCTACAATGAGCAGTTCTTC	CASSRSGSGSYNEQFF
TRBV10-3	-	TRBJ2-5	-	TGTGCCATCAGTGGTGGAGGGGGCACGGAGGGAGAGACCCAGTACTTC	CAISGGGGTEGETQYF
TRBV19	-	TRBJ1-6	few	TGTGCCAGTAGTAGAGACAGGACAGATTCACCCCTCCACTTT	CASSRDRTDSPLHF
TRBV7-9	TRBD1	TRBJ1-1	-	TGTGCCACCGGGACAGCGAACACTGAAGCTTTCTTT	CATGTANTEAFF
TRBV5-4	TRBD1	TRBJ2-5	-	TGTGCCAGCAGCCCCCTGGGGGGACAGGGTCCTGAGGGGGAGACCCAGTACTTC	CASSPLGGQGPEGETQYF
TRBV6-5	TRBD1	TRBJ1-2	-	TGTGCCAGCCACCAGGGGGCATCTGGCTACACCTTC	CASHQGASGYTF
TRBV18	-	TRBJ2-5	-	TGTGCCAGCTCCCCGTACCAAGAGACCCAGTACTTC	CASSPYQETQYF
TRBV7-9	-	TRBJ1-4	few	TGTGCCAGCAGCAAAGACGGGGAAAAACTGTTTTTT	CASSKDGEKLFF
TRBV12-5	TRBD1	TRBJ1-1	once	TGTGCTAGTGGTTTGGTACGCTTCCCACAGGGGCCAGGCGCTGAAGCTTTCTTT	CASGLVRFPQGPGAEAFF
TRBV7-9	TRBD2	TRBJ2-2	-	TGTTCCAGCAGCTTAGGCGGGGGGCCGAACACCGGGGAGCTGTTTTTT	CSSSLGGGPNTGELFF
TRBV4-3	-	TRBJ2-2	-	TGCGCCAGCAGCCAAGGGACAGCGAACACCGGGGAGCTGTTTTTT	CASSQGTANTGELFF
TRBV4-3	-	TRBJ1-4	once	TGCGCCAGCAGCCAAGAGGTCCGGCGGGGCGGGTATGAAAAACTGTTTTTT	CASSQEVRRGGYEKLFF
TRBV15	-	TRBJ2-7	-	TGTGCCACCAGAACCTCGGGATCCTACGAGCAGTACTTC	CATRTSGSYEQYF
TRBV9	-	TRBJ2-4	-	TGTGCCAGCAGCGTAGGGGAGGTAGGACTAGCCAAAAACATTCAGTACTTC	CASSVGEVGLAKNIQYF
TRBV20-1	-	TRBJ2-3	-	TGCAGTGCTCTCAGCACAGATACGCAGTATTTT	CSALSTDTQYF
TRBV6-6	TRBD1	TRBJ1-2	-	TGTGCCAGCAGTTACCAAATGAACAGGGGGCGGGAAGGCTACACCTTC	CASSYQMNRGREGYTF
TRBV10-3	TRBD1	TRBJ1-1	-	TGTGCCATCACCCCGGACAGGCCCCGCATGAACACTGAAGCTTTCTTT	CAITPDRPRMNTEAFF
TRBV7-3	TRBD2	TRBJ2-1	-	TGTGCCAGCAGCTTCTCTAGCGGGGGGGCGACCTACAATGAGCAGTTCTTC	CASSFSSGGATYNEQFF
TRBV18	TRBD1	TRBJ2-6	-	TGTGCCAGCTCACCCAGACAGGGCTCTGGGGCCAACGTCCTGACTTTC	CASSPRQGSGANVLTF
TRBV18	-	TRBJ2-1	-	TGTGCCAGCTCACCTGGCCGCGGCTCCTACAATGAGCAGTTCTTC	CASSPGRGSYNEQFF